This entry lists 19 T cell receptor beta chains sequenced from one sample in a study of shared clonotypes between healthy human individuals. Using immunoSEQ multiplex PCR, the repertoire was profiled, and TCRdb retains in-frame clones only, with some absent. The data show hundreds of thousands of clones, approximately 79% seen once. The sequencing sample was made of memory CD4+ T cells sorted from blood. Described subset: CD45RA-negative fraction. These receptor sequences come from a woman between 25 and 40 years old in good health.

The chain couples TRBV15 to TRBJ2-3; perhaps TRBD1 as D (5 bases). Germline assignment: CDR1 LNHNV and CDR2 YYDKDF (reference sequence). Trimming removed 1 base from V and 6 bases from J, with 14 bases in between. The CDR3 has 15 residues. CDR3 sequence: CATSRAQGISDTQYF. CDR3 DNA sequence: TGTGCCACCAGCAGAGCGCAGGGTATATCGGATACGCAGTATTTT. Together with reference TRBV15 and TRBJ2-3, the CDR3 gives the full variable domain: DAMVIQNPRYQVTQFGKPVTLSCSQTLNHNVMYWYQQKSSQAPKLLFHYYDKDFNNEADTPDNFQSRRPNTSFCFLDIRSPGLGDTAMYLCATSRAQGISDTQYFGPGTRLTVL.

CDR3 in amino acids: CASSAAAAYNEQFF. CDR3 bases: TGTGCCAGCAGCGCGGCTGCAGCCTACAATGAGCAGTTCTTC. The V and J genes are TRBV9 and TRBJ2-1; D gene uncertain. This CDR3 is 14 amino acids long. Trimming removed 3 bases at V and 2 bases at J, with 9 bases between. The germline CDR1 and CDR2 sequences are SGDLS and YYNGEE.

The rearrangement uses TRBV29-1 and TRBJ2-5; the D gene is possibly TRBD2 (5 bases). There are 13 residues in the CDR3. Germline CDR1 reads SQVTM; CDR2 reads ANQGSEA. V was clipped by 3 bases and J by 1 base, with 9 bases between them. As DNA, the CDR3 is TGCAGCGTTGAGATTAGCGCCCAAGAGACCCAGTACTTC. Translation gives CSVEISAQETQYF. The full variable domain, rest sourced from reference TRBV29-1 and TRBJ2-5, is SAVISQKPSRDICQRGTSLTIQCQVDSQVTMMFWYRQQPGQSLTLIATANQGSEATYESGFVIDKFPISRPNLTFSTLTVSNMSPEDSSIYLCSVEISAQETQYFGPGTRLLVL.

This clone was observed once. J is TRBJ1-1 and V is TRBV7-9; a possible D gene is TRBD1 (5 bases). CDR1 and CDR2 (germline): SEHNR, FQNEAQ (reference sequence). The length of the CDR3 is 16 residues. V lost 1 base and J 2 bases, leaving 14 bases between the germline ends. For the CDR3, the DNA is TGTGCCAGCAGCTTAGGTACAGGTCGCGGAAACACTGAAGCTTTCTTT. Its translation: CASSLGTGRGNTEAFF.

This rearrangement joins TRBV4-2 to TRBJ1-5; maybe TRBD1 (5 bases). The CDR3 contains 15 residues. Germline-derived CDR1 and CDR2 are LGHNA and YNFKEQ. V was shortened by 4 bases and J by 1 base, with 11 bases between the two germline ends. For the CDR3, the DNA is TGTGCCAGCAGCCGGGAGGGGCAAAGCAATCAGCCCCAGCATTTT. Translating it yields CASSREGQSNQPQHF.

This chain links TRBV5-1 with TRBJ1-6; D possibly corresponds to TRBD1 (5 bases). Germline V gene data show CDR1 as SGHRS and CDR2 as YFSETQ. The CDR3 sequence is 14 residues long. V dropped 4 bases and J dropped 10 bases, with 15 bases sitting between them. CDR3 nucleotides: TGCGCCAGCAGCACCCAACAGGAGGGATCACCCCTCCACTTT. Encoded protein: CASSTQQEGSPLHF.

The chain joins TRBV10-1 to TRBJ2-5; D ambiguous. CDR3 length equals 13 residues. V was shortened by 5 bases and J by 1 base, with 8 bases between the two germline ends. CDR1 and CDR2 from the germline V gene are WNHNN and SYGVQD (reference sequence). In nucleotides, the CDR3 is TGCGCCAGCAGTAACAGCCTCCAAGAGACCCAGTACTTC. Protein sequence: CASSNSLQETQYF.

The chain couples TRBV19 to TRBJ2-1; 11 bases line up with TRBD2. The J segment lost 11 bases and the V segment lost 5 bases, leaving 8 bases of the junction unmatched. The germline CDR1 and CDR2 sequences are LNHDA and SQIVND (reference sequence). CDR3 length: 14 amino acids. CDR3 in amino acids: CASSFGTSGHKQFF. The CDR3 DNA is TGTGCCAGTAGTTTCGGGACTAGCGGCCATAAGCAGTTCTTC.

The gene calls are TRBV6-1 and TRBJ2-7, with D possibly matching TRBD1 (6 bases). In germline, CDR1 is MNHNS, CDR2 SASEGT. This CDR3 spans 15 amino acids. The V end lost 3 bases, the J end lost 5 bases, and 17 bases lay between the germline ends. Here the CDR3 DNA reads TGTGCCAGCAGTGACGGACAGTGGGGTAGAAACGAGCAGTACTTC. Protein: CASSDGQWGRNEQYF.

The chain is built from TRBV19 and TRBJ2-1; the D is unclear. CDR3 size: 16 residues. CDR1 is LNHDA, CDR2 SQIVND, per germline (reference sequence). V was shortened by 4 bases and J by 0 bases, with 13 bases between the two germline ends. The CDR3 bases are TGTGCCAGTAGTACAAAGTACGAAAGCTCCTACAATGAGCAGTTCTTC. Translation: CASSTKYESSYNEQFF. Complete variable domain (other parts from reference TRBV19 and TRBJ2-1): DGGITQSPKYLFRKEGQNVTLSCEQNLNHDAMYWYRQDPGQGLRLIYYSQIVNDFQKGDIAEGYSVSREKKESFPLTVTSAQKNPTAFYLCASSTKYESSYNEQFFGPGTRLTVL.

This chain uses TRBV25-1 with TRBJ2-1; no reliable D call. Germline CDR1 reads MGHDK; CDR2 reads SYGVNS. Trimming shortened V by 1 base and J by 5 bases, and 6 bases separated the two germline ends. CDR3 length: 13 amino acids. For the CDR3, the DNA is TGTGCCAGCAGTGAATCTCCCCACAATGAGCAGTTCTTC. It specifies CASSESPHNEQFF.

The chain employs TRBV4-1 and TRBJ2-1; TRBD2 matches 11 bases. The germline CDR1 and CDR2 sequences are MGHRA and YSYEKL. This CDR3 is built from 16 residues. Losses at the gene ends were 7 bases for V and 5 bases for J; bases not matched to a gene: 10. In nucleotides, the CDR3 is TGCGCCAGCATGAAGGTTAGCGGGAGGGCCCACAATGAGCAGTTCTTC. It codes for CASMKVSGRAHNEQFF.

The chain recombines TRBV5-6 with TRBJ2-3; 7 bases are shared with TRBD2. Germline V gives CDR1 SGHDT, CDR2 YYEEEE. Trimming at V came to 2 bases and at J to 4 bases, leaving 13 bases not matched to a gene. CDR3 length: 17 amino acids. Here the CDR3 DNA reads TGTGCCAGCAGCTTCGGAGGGAGGGCCGGTCTCGCAGATACGCAGTATTTT. Its protein is CASSFGGRAGLADTQYF.

The J gene is TRBJ2-1, the V gene TRBV4-1, with a weak D call TRBD2 (5 bases). In germline, CDR1 is MGHRA, CDR2 YSYEKL. Trimming removed 3 bases from V and 5 bases from J, with 23 bases in between. The CDR3 runs to 18 residues. The CDR3 DNA reads TGCGCCAGCAGCCATGACCTTACTAGTCCCAACAACAACAATGAGCAGTTCTTC. Translation: CASSHDLTSPNNNNEQFF.

The rearrangement links TRBV10-3 to TRBJ2-7; 10 bases fit TRBD1. CDR3 length equals 15 residues. V gave up 6 bases and J gave up 3 bases; unmatched junction bases: 8. The V gene's germline CDR1 is ENHRY and CDR2 SYGVKD. The CDR3 region is CAIRSGQGENYEQYF. The CDR3 DNA is TGTGCCATCAGATCTGGACAGGGGGAAAACTACGAGCAGTACTTC.

The rearrangement uses TRBV7-3 and TRBJ2-3; 8 nucleotides line up with TRBD2. The CDR3 spans 16 residues. Germline loops: CDR1 SGHTA, CDR2 FQGTGA. The junction had 11 bases not matched to a gene; V was cut back by 4 bases and J by 5 bases. The CDR3 region is CASSSWTGLGRDTQYF. DNA for the CDR3: TGTGCCAGCAGCTCTTGGACGGGACTAGGGAGAGATACGCAGTATTTT.

The chain employs TRBV6-5 and TRBJ1-5; D not certain. The germline gives CDR1 MNHEY, CDR2 SVGAGI. The germline V and J ends were trimmed by 0 bases and 1 base, with 7 bases remaining between them. CDR3 length: 15 amino acids. CDR3 amino acids: CASSYSITSNQPQHF. The CDR3 bases are TGTGCCAGCAGTTACTCGATCACAAGCAATCAGCCCCAGCATTTT.

The chain is built from TRBV11-2 and TRBJ1-5; 7 bases are shared with TRBD1. CDR1 SGHAT and CDR2 FQNNGV come from the germline V gene. The CDR3 contains 13 residues. Trimming took 4 bases from V and 16 from J; bases not matched to a gene: 13. This CDR3 reads CASSSSRDSYIHF. DNA for the CDR3: TGTGCCAGCAGCTCGAGCCGGGACAGCTACATACATTTT.

V and J are TRBV21-1 and TRBJ2-7; TRBD1, the table's D call, lacks a check against the DNA. TRBV21-1 is a pseudogene locus. The CDR3 extends over 19 amino acids. The chain's CDR3 is CASSTSAGPRESLTYEQYF. The CDR3 DNA reads as TGTGCCAGCAGCACTTCAGCCGGACCCAGGGAATCATTAACCTACGAGCAGTACTTC.